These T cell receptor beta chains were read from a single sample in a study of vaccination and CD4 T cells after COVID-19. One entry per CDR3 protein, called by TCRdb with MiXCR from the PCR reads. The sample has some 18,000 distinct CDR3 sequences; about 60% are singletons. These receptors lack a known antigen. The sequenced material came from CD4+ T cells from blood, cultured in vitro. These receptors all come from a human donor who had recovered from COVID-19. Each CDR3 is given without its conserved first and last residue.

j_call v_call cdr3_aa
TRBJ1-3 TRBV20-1 SAGPYGNTIY
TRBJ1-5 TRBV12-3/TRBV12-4 ASNVDGQPQH
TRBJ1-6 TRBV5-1 ASSDRTTLH
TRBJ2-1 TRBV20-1 SVGGGPLEEEQF
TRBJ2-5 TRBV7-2 ASSLIGQRQETQY
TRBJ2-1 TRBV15 ATSRDSVWYNEQF
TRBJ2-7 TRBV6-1 ASRPSGNRDEQY
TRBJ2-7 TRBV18 ASSPLPPGSDNEQY
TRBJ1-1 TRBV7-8 ASSFLPGGVNTEAF
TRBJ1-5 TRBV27 ASSPLLGVVQPQH
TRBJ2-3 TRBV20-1 SARDRRGSDTQY
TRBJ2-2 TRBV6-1 ASSEVLAGGPGELF
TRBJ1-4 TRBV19 ASSPGTGPISEKLF
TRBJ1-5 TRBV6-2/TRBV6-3 ASSSWEGFGQPQH
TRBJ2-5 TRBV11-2 ASSLGETQY
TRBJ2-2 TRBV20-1 SAPPSGRTNTGELF
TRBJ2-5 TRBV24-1 ATSGPDRGSAETQY
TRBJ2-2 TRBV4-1 ASSHRRTSGSANTGELF
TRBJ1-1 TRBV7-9 ASSLALNTEAF
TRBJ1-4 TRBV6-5 ASSSGTGNEKLF
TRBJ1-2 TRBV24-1 ATSDLKGSNYGYT
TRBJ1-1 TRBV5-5 ASSLMGGTSNTEAF
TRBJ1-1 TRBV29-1 SVAQGAEAF
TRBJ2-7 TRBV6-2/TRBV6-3 ASRDRGRISYEQY
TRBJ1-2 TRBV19 ASSLGQITYGYT
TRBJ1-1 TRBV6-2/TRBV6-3 AIRGAGPAF
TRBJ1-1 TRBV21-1 ASSKGGWGRSGTPCGAF
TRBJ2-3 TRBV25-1 ASTLHGSTDTQY
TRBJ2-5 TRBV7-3 ASSPLSGGGRETQY
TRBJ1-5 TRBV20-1 SSRGWRDELGNQPQH
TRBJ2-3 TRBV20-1 SASRWGTSGTDTQY
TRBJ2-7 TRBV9 ASSVDPGTIGYEQY
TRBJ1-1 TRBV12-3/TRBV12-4 ASRRKETPFEKAF
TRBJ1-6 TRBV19 ASSGTGGRSLH
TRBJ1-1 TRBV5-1 ASSLGSGPLNTEAF
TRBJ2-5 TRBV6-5 ASSYSGREKTQY
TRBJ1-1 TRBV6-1 ASRTVGGTEAF
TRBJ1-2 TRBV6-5 ASSYTSGTGTDGYT
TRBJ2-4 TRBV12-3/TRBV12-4 ASTTDGTPHIQY
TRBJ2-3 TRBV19 AVGGLPADTQY
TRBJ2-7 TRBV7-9 ASSAPLAGSYEQY
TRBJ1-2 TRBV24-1 ATSETAGTGENYGYT
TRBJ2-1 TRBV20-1 SARGGREGEQF
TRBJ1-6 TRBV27 ASSPSGTGFSSYNSPLH
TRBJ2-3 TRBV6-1 ASKKGAASDTQY
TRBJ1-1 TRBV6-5 ASSYSGMVDTEAF
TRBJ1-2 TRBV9 ASVRDYGYT
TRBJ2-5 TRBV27 ASSSRTGEETQY
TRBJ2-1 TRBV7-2 ASGTSPNQF
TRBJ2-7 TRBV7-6 ASSPTSGSVYEQY